Shown below are 18 T cell receptor beta chains from a single sample sequenced in a study of OX40 agonist ivuxolimab in advanced cancers. Receptor libraries were prepared by the immunoSEQ multiplex PCR assay. TCRdb obtained this table from immuneACCESS and retained in-frame rearrangements with V and J assigned. These tables miss some clones; where compared with another copy, unresolved V genes account for less than half of the shortfall, and the remainder is unexplained. The sample table lists 45,000 to 60,000 clones, roughly 84% of them with a count of one. In total, the top ten clones hold under 30% of the sample. The starting material was CD4+ or CD8+ T cells sorted from blood, obtained in a trial of the OX40 agonist ivuxolimab. The receptors come from an adult with an advanced solid tumor such as melanoma, head and neck, liver or kidney cancer.

The V call is TRBV25-1, the J call TRBJ2-1, with TRBD2 identical over 11 bases. Germline CDR1 reads MGHDK; CDR2 reads SYGVNS. This CDR3 contains 14 residues. The trim removed 6 bases at V and 9 bases at J, leaving 7 bases unmatched. The chain's CDR3 is CASRVAGGRGEQFF. The CDR3 DNA reads TGTGCCAGCAGGGTAGCGGGAGGGCGGGGTGAGCAGTTCTTC.

The rearrangement uses TRBV27 and TRBJ1-1; 9 bases align to TRBD1. The V gene end was trimmed by 6 bases and the J gene end by 5 bases; junction bases not matched to a gene: 10. Germline values: CDR1 MNHEY, CDR2 SMNVEV (reference sequence). CDR3 size: 15 residues. CDR3 region: CASRPGQGVVTEAFF. The CDR3 bases are TGTGCCAGCAGACCGGGACAGGGAGTGGTAACTGAAGCTTTCTTT.

The chain carries TRBV19 and TRBJ2-5, with TRBD1 matching 7 bases. The better agreement between TRBJ2-7 and the DNA end casts doubt on the J call. This CDR3 contains 17 residues. Germline loops: CDR1 LNHDA, CDR2 SQIVND (reference sequence). CDR3 amino acids: CASSEGATGAAYYEQYF. The CDR3 nucleotides read TGTGCCAGTAGCGAAGGGGCAACAGGGGCGGCCTACTACGAGCAGTACTTC.

Details on this clone: The same CDR3 can be traced to other DNA sequences in this sample. This chain uses TRBV29-1 with TRBJ1-5; 7 nucleotides agree with TRBD1. The V segment lost 0 bases and the J segment 1 base; nucleotides outside the gene matches: 15. Germline lookup yields CDR1 SQVTM and CDR2 ANQGSEA. The CDR3 is made up of 19 amino acids. The chain's CDR3 is CSVEEPPRQGGGSNQPQHF. Written as DNA, the CDR3 is TGCAGCGTTGAAGAACCACCCCGACAGGGAGGCGGAAGCAATCAGCCCCAGCATTTT.

The CDR3, as DNA: TGTGCCAGCAGTTACGAGGGACAGATTAATCAGCCCCAGCATTTT. It encodes CASSYEGQINQPQHF. This chain joins TRBV6-5 and TRBJ1-5, with 7 bases aligning to TRBD1. The trim removed 2 bases at V and 4 bases at J, leaving 5 bases unmatched. This CDR3 has 15 amino acids. Germline V gene sequence: CDR1 MNHEY, CDR2 SVGAGI.

This clone came up once. The CDR3 protein is CASSAGSGGAEDTQYF. The DNA for the CDR3 is TGTGCCAGCAGTGCGGGGAGCGGGGGGGCCGAAGATACGCAGTATTTT. The chain combines TRBV6-4 with TRBJ2-3; 10 bases are shared with TRBD2. Germline CDR1 is MRHNA and CDR2 is SNTAGT. The trim removed 4 bases at V and 5 bases at J, leaving 9 bases unmatched. CDR3 length: 16 residues.

The rearrangement joins TRBV7-9 to TRBJ2-5; D perhaps matches TRBD2 (6 bases). Germline V gives CDR1 SEHNR, CDR2 FQNEAQ (reference sequence). The CDR3 runs 12 residues. The germline V and J ends were trimmed by 8 bases and 1 base, with 8 bases remaining between them. The CDR3 sequence is CASRDSQETQYF. CDR3 nucleotides: TGTGCCAGCCGGGACTCCCAAGAGACCCAGTACTTC.

This chain uses TRBV7-9 with TRBJ2-5; TRBD1 is a possible D gene (5 bases). V lost 3 bases and J lost 4, with 9 bases in between. CDR1 and CDR2 (germline): SEHNR, FQNEAQ (reference sequence). The CDR3 totals 13 residues. The CDR3 sequence is CASSLGPRETQYF. CDR3 DNA: TGTGCCAGCAGCTTGGGGCCTAGAGAGACCCAGTACTTC.

The V and J genes are TRBV19 and TRBJ1-1; no reliable D call. Germline assignment: CDR1 LNHDA and CDR2 SQIVND (reference sequence). The CDR3 has 13 amino acids. Trimming stripped 3 bases from V and 5 bases from J, with 10 bases between. Here the CDR3 reads CASSMISGTEAFF. In nucleotides, the CDR3 is TGTGCCAGTAGTATGATTTCTGGTACTGAAGCTTTCTTT.

The genes are TRBV5-4 and TRBJ2-7, with D perhaps TRBD2 (5 bases). Germline V gene sequence: CDR1 SGHNT, CDR2 YYREEE (reference sequence). V was cut by 1 base and J by 0 bases, with 8 bases left in between. The CDR3 is 14 amino acids. Here the CDR3 DNA reads TGTGCCAGCAGCTTGTTTGCGGGCTCCTACGAGCAGTACTTC. This translates into CASSLFAGSYEQYF.

V usage is TRBV27 and J usage is TRBJ2-3; 8 bases map to TRBD2. From germline, CDR1 is MNHEY and CDR2 SMNVEV (reference sequence). V dropped 6 bases and J dropped 0; count of bases not matched to a gene: 14. This CDR3 is built from 18 residues. The CDR3 DNA follows: TGTGCCAGCAGACCCTCAGCGGGAGTCATTTATAGCACAGATACGCAGTATTTT. Translation gives CASRPSAGVIYSTDTQYF.

This rearrangement joins TRBV5-5 to TRBJ2-7; D tentatively reads TRBD1 or TRBD2 (5 bases each). The ends were cut back, 3 bases at V and 2 bases at J, with 15 bases in the middle. Germline assignment: CDR1 SGHKS and CDR2 YYEKEE (reference sequence). The CDR3 runs 15 residues. The DNA of the CDR3 is TGTGCCAGCAGCTCCTGGGACCGCTTCCCCTACGAGCAGTACTTC. Translated, it gives CASSSWDRFPYEQYF.

J is TRBJ2-1 and V is TRBV7-2, with 14 bases that match TRBD2. V lost 5 bases to trimming and J lost 6 bases; unmatched junction nucleotides: 3. This CDR3 has 15 amino acids. Germline CDR1 SGHTA, CDR2 FQGNSA. CDR3 residues: CASSPTSGRVNEQFF. The CDR3 coding sequence is TGTGCCAGCAGCCCGACTAGCGGGAGGGTCAATGAGCAGTTCTTC.

The chain recombines TRBV5-1 with TRBJ2-1; D might be TRBD1 (6 bases). CDR1 and CDR2 (germline): SGHRS, YFSETQ. V was cut by 3 bases and J by 6 bases, with 10 bases left in between. This CDR3 comprises 13 residues. CDR3 residues: CASSWDTSNEQFF. CDR3 coding DNA: TGCGCCAGCAGCTGGGACACCTCCAATGAGCAGTTCTTC.

The genes are TRBV4-1 and TRBJ2-3; unclear D gene. V lost 4 bases and J 1 base, leaving 9 bases between the germline ends. The CDR3 runs 14 residues. Per the germline V gene, CDR1 is MGHRA and CDR2 is YSYEKL. The CDR3 sequence is CASSLGGGTDTQYF. DNA of the CDR3: TGCGCCAGCAGCCTCGGTGGGGGCACAGATACGCAGTATTTT.

This chain uses TRBV7-2 with TRBJ1-1; 10 nucleotides match TRBD1. The J segment lost 5 bases and the V segment lost 4 bases, leaving 13 bases of the junction unmatched. CDR1 and CDR2 (germline): SGHTA, FQGNSA. The CDR3 consists of 17 residues. The CDR3 DNA follows: TGTGCCAGCAGCTCTTACGGGACAGGGGTGGGAGAAACTGAAGCTTTCTTT. Protein sequence: CASSSYGTGVGETEAFF.

The chain is built from TRBV14 and TRBJ1-1; the match to TRBD1 covers 7 bases. V gave up 4 bases and J gave up 5 bases; unmatched junction bases: 10. Germline CDR1 reads SGHDN; CDR2 reads FVKESK. The length of the CDR3 is 15 residues. The CDR3 DNA sequence: TGTGCCAGCAGCCCGTACAGGGGAGCGGGGACTGAAGCTTTCTTT. Its translation: CASSPYRGAGTEAFF. The full variable domain, rest sourced from reference TRBV14 and TRBJ1-1, is EAGVTQFPSHSVIEKGQTVTLRCDPISGHDNLYWYRRVMGKEIKFLLHFVKESKQDESGMPNNRFLAERTGGTYSTLKVQPAELEDSGVYFCASSPYRGAGTEAFFGQGTRLTVV.

CDR3 nucleotides: TGTGCCAGCAGCTTGGGGCAAATGAACACTGAAGCTTTCTTT. It is translated as CASSLGQMNTEAFF. This chain connects TRBV5-5 to TRBJ1-1; D is uncertain. CDR1 SGHKS and CDR2 YYEKEE come from the germline V gene (reference sequence). This CDR3 is built from 14 residues. The V end was cut by 0 bases, the J end by 0 bases, with 6 bases between. Drawing the rest from reference TRBV5-5 and TRBJ1-1, the complete variable domain is DAGVTQSPTHLIKTRGQQVTLRCSPISGHKSVSWYQQVLGQGPQFIFQYYEKEERGRGNFPDRFSARQFPNYSSELNVNALLLGDSALYLCASSLGQMNTEAFFGQGTRLTVV.